This T cell receptor beta chain was observed in a study of early T cells in non-severe SARS-CoV-2 infection. General study results and limits: VDJdb-based annotation leaned toward anti-spike CD8 responses and missed private and CD4 specificities.

Germline CDR1 reads SGHRS; CDR2 reads YFSETQ. The V end lost 1 base, the J end lost 2 bases, and 9 bases lay between the germline ends. The CDR3 has 14 residues. MiXCR, run by TCRdb on the 5' RACE reads, gives a single entry per CDR3 protein. This sample has about 64,000 distinct CDR3 sequences, with around 13% found just once. Ten or more counts support this clonotype. Its matching antigen is unknown. The TCR originated in an adult who was a healthcare worker with PCR-confirmed SARS-CoV-2 infection or an uninfected control (not recorded which). Source material: whole blood. V and J are TRBV5-1 and TRBJ1-2; D gene ambiguous. CDR3 DNA: TGCGCCAGCAGCTTGAACGACCCGAACTATGGCTACACCTTC. Protein product: CASSLNDPNYGYTF.